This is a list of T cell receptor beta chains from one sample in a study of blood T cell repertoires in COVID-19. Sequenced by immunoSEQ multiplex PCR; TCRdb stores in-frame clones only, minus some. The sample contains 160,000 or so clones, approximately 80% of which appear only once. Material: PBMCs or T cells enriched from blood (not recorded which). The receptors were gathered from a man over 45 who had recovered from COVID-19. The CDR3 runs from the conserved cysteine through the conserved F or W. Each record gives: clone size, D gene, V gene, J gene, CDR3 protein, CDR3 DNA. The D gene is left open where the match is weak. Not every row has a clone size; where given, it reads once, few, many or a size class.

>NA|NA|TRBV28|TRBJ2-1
CASSFDSYNEQFF
TGTGCCAGCAGTTTCGACAGCTACAATGAGCAGTTCTTC
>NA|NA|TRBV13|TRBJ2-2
CASSLPFRGTGELFF
TGTGCCAGCAGCTTACCGTTCCGGGGCACCGGGGAGCTGTTTTTT
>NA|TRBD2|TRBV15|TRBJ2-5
CATSRGVAGGETQYF
TGTGCCACCAGCAGAGGGGTAGCGGGGGGAGAGACCCAGTACTTC
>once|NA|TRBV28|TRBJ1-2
CASSQSWAGYTF
TGTGCCAGCAGCCAAAGCTGGGCTGGCTACACCTTC
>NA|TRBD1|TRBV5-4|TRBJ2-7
CASSPTDRAGEQYF
TGTGCCAGCAGCCCAACGGACAGGGCCGGCGAGCAGTACTTC
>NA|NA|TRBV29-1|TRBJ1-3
CSVQGFGNTIYF
TGCAGCGTGCAGGGGTTCGGAAACACCATATATTTT
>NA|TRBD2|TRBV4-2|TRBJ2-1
CASSQGTSGGSSYNEQFF
TGTGCCAGCAGCCAAGGGACTAGCGGGGGTAGCTCCTACAATGAGCAGTTCTTC
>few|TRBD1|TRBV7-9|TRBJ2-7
CASSSRGGTGYEQYF
TGTGCCAGCAGCTCCAGAGGCGGGACAGGATACGAGCAGTACTTC
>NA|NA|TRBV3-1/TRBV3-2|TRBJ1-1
CASKGLDTEAFF
TGTGCCAGCAAGGGGCTAGACACTGAAGCTTTCTTT
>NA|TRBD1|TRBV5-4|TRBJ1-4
CASSLRQGASEKLFF
TGTGCCAGCAGCTTGCGACAGGGGGCTAGTGAAAAACTGTTTTTT
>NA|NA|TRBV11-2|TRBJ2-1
CASSYREGAYNEQFF
TGTGCCAGCAGTTATAGGGAGGGGGCCTACAATGAGCAGTTCTTC
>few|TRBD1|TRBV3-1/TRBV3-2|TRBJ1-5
CASSQGDRGNQPQHF
TGTGCCAGCAGCCAAGGAGACAGGGGGAATCAGCCCCAGCATTTT
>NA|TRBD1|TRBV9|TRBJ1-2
CASSRDRGGGGYTF
TGTGCCAGCAGCAGGGACAGGGGGGGAGGTGGCTACACCTTC
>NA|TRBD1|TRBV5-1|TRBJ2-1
CASSRGDSSYNEQFF
TGCGCCAGCAGCCGTGGGGACAGCTCCTACAATGAGCAGTTCTTC
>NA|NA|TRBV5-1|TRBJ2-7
CASSLEEVWDEQYF
TGCGCCAGCAGCTTGGAGGAGGTTTGGGACGAGCAGTACTTC
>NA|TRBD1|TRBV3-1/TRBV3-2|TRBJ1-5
CASSQGDRGRYSNQPQHF
TGTGCCAGCAGCCAAGGGGACAGGGGCCGCTATAGCAATCAGCCCCAGCATTTT
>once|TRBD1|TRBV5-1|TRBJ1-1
CASSGGQGVPEAFF
TGCGCCAGCAGCGGAGGACAGGGTGTCCCGGAAGCTTTCTTT
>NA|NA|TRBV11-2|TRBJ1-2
CASSLDRVDGYTF
TGTGCCAGCAGCTTAGATCGGGTCGATGGCTACACCTTC
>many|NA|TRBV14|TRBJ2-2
CASRLGYLTGELFF
TGTGCCAGCAGACTAGGATATTTAACCGGGGAGCTGTTTTTT
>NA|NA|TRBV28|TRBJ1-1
CASRQQGRNTEAFF
TGTGCCAGCAGACAACAGGGAAGAAACACTGAAGCTTTCTTT
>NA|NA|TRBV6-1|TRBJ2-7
CASSESNGYEQYF
TGTGCCAGCAGTGAATCTAACGGCTACGAGCAGTACTTC
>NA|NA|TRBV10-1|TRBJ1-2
CASSESNRPYGYTF
TGCGCCAGCAGTGAGTCGAACAGGCCCTATGGCTACACCTTC
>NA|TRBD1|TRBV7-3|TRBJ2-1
CASSSDRGAYNEQFF
TGTGCCAGCAGCTCTGACAGGGGAGCATACAATGAGCAGTTCTTC
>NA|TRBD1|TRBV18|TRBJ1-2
CASSLRDREWSGYTF
TGTGCCAGCTCACTCCGGGACAGGGAATGGTCTGGCTACACCTTC
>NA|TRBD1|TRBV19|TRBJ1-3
CASTIGPGGNLGNTIYF
TGTGCCAGTACCATTGGGCCAGGGGGCAATCTTGGAAACACCATATATTTT
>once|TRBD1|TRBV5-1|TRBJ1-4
CASSRTGARDEKLFF
TGCGCCAGCAGCCGGACAGGGGCTAGAGATGAAAAACTGTTTTTT
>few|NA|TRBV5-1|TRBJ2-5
CASSLFSVGAGETQYF
TGCGCCAGCAGCTTGTTTTCAGTGGGGGCGGGAGAGACCCAGTACTTC
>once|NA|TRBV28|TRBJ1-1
CASRLGEGTEAFF
TGTGCCAGCAGGTTGGGGGAGGGGACTGAAGCTTTCTTT
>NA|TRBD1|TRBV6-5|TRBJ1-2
CAAQQGRNYGYTF
TGTGCCGCACAACAGGGGCGCAACTATGGCTACACCTTC
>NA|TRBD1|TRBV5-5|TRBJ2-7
CASSWTGTGGLNEQYF
TGTGCCAGCAGCTGGACCGGGACAGGGGGCTTGAACGAGCAGTACTTC
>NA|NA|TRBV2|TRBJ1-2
CASSEAIIDYGYTF
TGTGCCAGCAGTGAAGCGATCATAGACTATGGCTACACCTTC
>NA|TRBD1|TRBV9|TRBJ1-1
CASSGGQGGEAFF
TGTGCCAGCAGCGGTGGACAGGGGGGTGAAGCTTTCTTT
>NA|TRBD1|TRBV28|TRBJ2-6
CASKTVGTGLPGANVLTF
TGTGCCAGCAAAACTGTGGGGACAGGTCTTCCTGGGGCCAACGTCCTGACTTTC
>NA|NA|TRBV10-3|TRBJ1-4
CAISESAGPNEKLFF
TGTGCCATCAGTGAGTCGGCGGGTCCTAATGAAAAACTGTTTTTT
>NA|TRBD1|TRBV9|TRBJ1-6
CASSASQGQGNSPLHF
TGTGCCAGCAGCGCGAGCCAGGGACAGGGAAATTCACCCCTCCACTTT
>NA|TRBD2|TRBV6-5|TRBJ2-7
CASSKTSGDYEQYF
TGTGCCAGCAGTAAGACTAGCGGGGACTACGAGCAGTACTTC
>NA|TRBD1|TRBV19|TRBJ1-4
CASSIVRTGGNEKLFF
TGTGCCAGTAGTATAGTAAGGACAGGCGGAAATGAAAAACTGTTTTTT
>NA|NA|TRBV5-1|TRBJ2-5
CASSRSGEETQYF
TGCGCCAGCAGCCGTTCGGGGGAAGAGACCCAGTACTTC
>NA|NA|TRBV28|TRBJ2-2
CASSLGGTGELFF
TGTGCCAGCAGCCTCGGAGGGACCGGGGAGCTGTTTTTT
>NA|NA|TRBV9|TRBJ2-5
CASSVTQFQETQYF
TGTGCCAGCAGCGTAACACAGTTCCAAGAGACCCAGTACTTC
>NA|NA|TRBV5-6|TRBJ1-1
CASSPGGLNTEAFF
TGTGCCAGCAGCCCGGGGGGCCTGAACACTGAAGCTTTCTTT
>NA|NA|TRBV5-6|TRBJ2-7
CASSLSSEQYF
TGTGCCAGCAGCTTAAGCTCCGAGCAGTACTTC
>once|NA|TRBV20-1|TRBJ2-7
CSASALNYEQYF
TGCAGTGCTAGTGCTCTTAACTACGAGCAGTACTTC
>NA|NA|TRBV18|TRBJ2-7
CASSRDRNSYEQYF
TGTGCCAGCTCACGCGATAGAAACTCCTACGAGCAGTACTTC
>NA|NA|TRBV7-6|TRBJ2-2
CASSPQQGANTGELFF
TGTGCCAGCAGCCCACAACAGGGTGCGAACACCGGGGAGCTGTTTTTT